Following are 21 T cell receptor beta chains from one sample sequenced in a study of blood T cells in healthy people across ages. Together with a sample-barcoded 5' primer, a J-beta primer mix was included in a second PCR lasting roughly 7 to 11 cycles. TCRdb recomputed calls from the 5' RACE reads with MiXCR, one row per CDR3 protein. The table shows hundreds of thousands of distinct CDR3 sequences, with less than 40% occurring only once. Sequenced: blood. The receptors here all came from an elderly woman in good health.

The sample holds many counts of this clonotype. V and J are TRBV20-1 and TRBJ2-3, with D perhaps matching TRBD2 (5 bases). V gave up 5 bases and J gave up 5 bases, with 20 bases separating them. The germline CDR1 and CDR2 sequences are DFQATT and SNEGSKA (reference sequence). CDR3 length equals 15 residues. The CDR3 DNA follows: TGCAGTGCTTCCCACGGAGGCCCCAGCGTAGATACGCAGTATTTT. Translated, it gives CSASHGGPSVDTQYF.

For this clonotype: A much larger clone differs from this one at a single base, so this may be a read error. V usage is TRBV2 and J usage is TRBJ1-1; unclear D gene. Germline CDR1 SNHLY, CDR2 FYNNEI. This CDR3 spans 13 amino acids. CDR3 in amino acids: CASREVRQGEAFF. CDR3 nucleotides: TGTGCCAGCAGGGAAGTCCGACAAGGAGAAGCTTTCTTT.

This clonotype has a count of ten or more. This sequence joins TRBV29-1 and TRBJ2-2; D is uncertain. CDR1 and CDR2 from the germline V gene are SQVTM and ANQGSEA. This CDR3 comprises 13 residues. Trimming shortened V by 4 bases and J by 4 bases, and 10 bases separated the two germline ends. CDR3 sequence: CSVASRRTGELFF. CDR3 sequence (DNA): TGCAGCGTTGCGAGCAGGCGCACCGGGGAGCTGTTTTTT.

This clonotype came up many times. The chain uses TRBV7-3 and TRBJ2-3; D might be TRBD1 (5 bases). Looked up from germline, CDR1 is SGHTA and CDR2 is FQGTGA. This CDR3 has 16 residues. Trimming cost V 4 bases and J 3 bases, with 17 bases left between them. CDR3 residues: CASSSVGGARTDTQYF. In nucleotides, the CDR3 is TGTGCCAGCAGCTCGGTCGGTGGGGCCAGGACAGATACGCAGTATTTT.

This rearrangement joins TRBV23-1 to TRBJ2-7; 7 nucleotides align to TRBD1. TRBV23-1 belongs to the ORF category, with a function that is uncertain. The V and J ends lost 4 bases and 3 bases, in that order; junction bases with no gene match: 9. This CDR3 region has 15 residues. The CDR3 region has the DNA TGCGCCAGCAGTCGCTCAGAGGGGGCTAACTACGAGCAGTACTTC. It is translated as CASSRSEGANYEQYF.

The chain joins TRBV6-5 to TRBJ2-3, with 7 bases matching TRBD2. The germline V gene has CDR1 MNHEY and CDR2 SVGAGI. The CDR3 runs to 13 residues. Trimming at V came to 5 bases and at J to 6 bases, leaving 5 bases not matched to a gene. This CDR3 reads CASSAGLFDTQYF. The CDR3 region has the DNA TGTGCCAGCAGTGCGGGACTATTCGATACGCAGTATTTT.

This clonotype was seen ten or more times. CDR3 region: CASSQAGRDTDTQYF. The CDR3 DNA reads as TGTGCCAGCAGCCAAGCGGGACGCGACACAGATACGCAGTATTTT. The chain has TRBV4-2 and TRBJ2-3; D may match TRBD1 or TRBD2 (5 bases each). The V end was cut by 1 base, the J end by 2 bases, with 10 bases between. CDR1 is LGHNA, CDR2 YNFKEQ, per germline. The CDR3 runs 15 residues.

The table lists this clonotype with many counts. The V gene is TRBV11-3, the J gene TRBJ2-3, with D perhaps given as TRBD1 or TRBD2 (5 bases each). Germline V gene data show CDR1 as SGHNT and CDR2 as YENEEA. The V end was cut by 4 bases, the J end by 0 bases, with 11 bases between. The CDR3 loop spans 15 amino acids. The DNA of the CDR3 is TGTGCCAGCAGCTCGGGACGGCTTAGCACAGATACGCAGTATTTT. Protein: CASSSGRLSTDTQYF.

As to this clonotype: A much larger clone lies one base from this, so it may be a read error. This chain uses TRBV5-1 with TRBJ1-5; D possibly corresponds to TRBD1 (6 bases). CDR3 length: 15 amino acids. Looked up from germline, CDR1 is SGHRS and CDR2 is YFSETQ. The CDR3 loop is CASSPNGGPNQPRHF. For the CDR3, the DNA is TGCGCCAGCAGCCCGAACGGGGGGCCCAATCAGCCCCGGCATTTT.

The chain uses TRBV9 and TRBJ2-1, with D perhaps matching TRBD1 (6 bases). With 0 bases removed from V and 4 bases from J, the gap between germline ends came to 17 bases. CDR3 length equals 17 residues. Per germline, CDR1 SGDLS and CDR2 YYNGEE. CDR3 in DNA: TGTGCCAGCAGCGTAGATATCTTGGGCAGGGGATACAATGAGCAGTTCTTC. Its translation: CASSVDILGRGYNEQFF.

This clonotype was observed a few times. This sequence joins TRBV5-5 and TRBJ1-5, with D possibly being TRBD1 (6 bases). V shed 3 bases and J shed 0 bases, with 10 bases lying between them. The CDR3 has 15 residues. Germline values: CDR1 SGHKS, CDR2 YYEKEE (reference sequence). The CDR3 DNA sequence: TGTGCCAGCAGCTGGGGGCAGAATAGCAATCAGCCCCAGCATTTT. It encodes CASSWGQNSNQPQHF.

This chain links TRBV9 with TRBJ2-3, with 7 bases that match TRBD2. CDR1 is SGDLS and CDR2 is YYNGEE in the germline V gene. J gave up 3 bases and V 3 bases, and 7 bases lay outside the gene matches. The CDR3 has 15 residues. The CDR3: CASSALGEGTDTQYF. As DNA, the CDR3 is TGTGCCAGCAGCGCCTTAGGGGAGGGGACAGATACGCAGTATTTT. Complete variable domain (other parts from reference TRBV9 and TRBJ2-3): DSGVTQTPKHLITATGQRVTLRCSPRSGDLSVYWYQQSLDQGLQFLIQYYNGEERAKGNILERFSAQQFPDLHSELNLSSLELGDSALYFCASSALGEGTDTQYFGPGTRLTVL.

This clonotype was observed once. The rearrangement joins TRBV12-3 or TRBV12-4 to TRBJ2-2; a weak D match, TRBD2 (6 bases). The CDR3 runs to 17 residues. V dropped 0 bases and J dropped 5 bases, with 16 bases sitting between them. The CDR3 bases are TGTGCCAGCAGTTTAGCGGTCGGGACTCGAAAAACCGGGGAGCTGTTTTTT. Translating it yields CASSLAVGTRKTGELFF.

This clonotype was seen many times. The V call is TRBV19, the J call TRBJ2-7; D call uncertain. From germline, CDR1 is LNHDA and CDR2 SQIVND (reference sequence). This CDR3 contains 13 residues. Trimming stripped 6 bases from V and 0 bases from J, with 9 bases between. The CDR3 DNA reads TGTGCCAGTAGGGCATCCAACTCCTACGAGCAGTACTTC. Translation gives CASRASNSYEQYF.

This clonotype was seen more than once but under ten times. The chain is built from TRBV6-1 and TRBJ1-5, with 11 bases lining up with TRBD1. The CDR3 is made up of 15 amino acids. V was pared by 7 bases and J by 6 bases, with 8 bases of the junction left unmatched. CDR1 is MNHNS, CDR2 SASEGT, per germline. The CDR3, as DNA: TGTGCCAGCAAGAGCGGGACAGGGGGGATTCAGCCCCAGCATTTT. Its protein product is CASKSGTGGIQPQHF.

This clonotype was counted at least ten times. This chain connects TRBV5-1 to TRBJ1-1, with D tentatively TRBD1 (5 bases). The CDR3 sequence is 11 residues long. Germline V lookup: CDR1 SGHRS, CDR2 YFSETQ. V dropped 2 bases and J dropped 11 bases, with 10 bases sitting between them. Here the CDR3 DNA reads TGCGCCAGCAGCTTAGGACATTGGGCTTTCTTT. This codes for CASSLGHWAFF.

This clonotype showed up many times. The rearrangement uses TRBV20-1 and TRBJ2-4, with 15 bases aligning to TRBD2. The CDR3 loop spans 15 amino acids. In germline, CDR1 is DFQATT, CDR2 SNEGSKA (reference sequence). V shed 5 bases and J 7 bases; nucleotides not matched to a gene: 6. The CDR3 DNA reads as TGCAGTGCTTCTTTAGGGACTAGCGGGAGGAACATTCAGTACTTC. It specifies CSASLGTSGRNIQYF.

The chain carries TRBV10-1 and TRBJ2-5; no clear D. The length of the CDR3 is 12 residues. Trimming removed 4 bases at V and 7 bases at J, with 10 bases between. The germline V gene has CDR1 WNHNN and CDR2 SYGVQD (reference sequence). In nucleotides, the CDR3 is TGCGCCAGCAGTGGGATAGACGGGACCCAGTACTTC. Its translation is CASSGIDGTQYF.

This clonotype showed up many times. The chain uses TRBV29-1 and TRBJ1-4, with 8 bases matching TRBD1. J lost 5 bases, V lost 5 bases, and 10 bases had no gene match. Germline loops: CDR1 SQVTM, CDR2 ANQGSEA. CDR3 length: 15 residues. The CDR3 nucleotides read TGCAGCGTTCGCTCCTGGACAGGGTTAAATGAAAAACTGTTTTTT. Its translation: CSVRSWTGLNEKLFF.

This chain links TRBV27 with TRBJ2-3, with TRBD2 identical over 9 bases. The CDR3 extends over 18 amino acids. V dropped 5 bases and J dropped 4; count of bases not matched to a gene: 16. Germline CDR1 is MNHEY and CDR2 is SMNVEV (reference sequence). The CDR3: CASSPPRVLAGEADTQYF. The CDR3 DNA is TGTGCCAGCAGTCCTCCCCGGGTGTTAGCGGGGGAGGCAGATACGCAGTATTTT.

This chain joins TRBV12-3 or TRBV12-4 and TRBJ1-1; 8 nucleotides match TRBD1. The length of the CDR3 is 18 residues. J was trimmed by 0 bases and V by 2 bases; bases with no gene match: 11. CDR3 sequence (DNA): TGTGCCAGCAGTTTATACTGGACAGGGCAAACCTTGAACACTGAAGCTTTCTTT. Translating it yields CASSLYWTGQTLNTEAFF.